Listed here is a single TCR beta chain. Its antigen is still unknown. The TCR beta CDR3 region underwent multiplex PCR amplification with 32 V and 13 J primers. MiXCR was run by TCRdb on the multiplex PCR reads, yielding one entry per CDR3 protein. The table shows around 20,000 distinct CDR3 sequences, with over 25% occurring only once. This CDR3 has 15 residues. V lost 5 bases to trimming and J lost 1 base, with 11 bases between them. Germline V gene data show CDR1 as SGHAT and CDR2 as FQNNGV. This record belongs to a study of immune heterogeneity within non-small cell lung tumors. Findings and caveats of the study: Identical dominant CDR3 beta clonotypes recurred among a patient's tumor sites, alongside site-unique high-frequency clones.

Template was bulk tumor genomic DNA, around 600 ng per sample. Widely spaced biopsies, several per primary tumor, were obtained at surgery. The cohort was untreated, with newly diagnosed non-small cell lung cancer undergoing curative surgery. This chain links TRBV11-2 with TRBJ2-2; D could derive from TRBD1 or TRBD2 (6 bases each). Sequenced sample: lung tumor tissue. The sequence was collected from a man in his forties or fifties with non-small cell lung cancer. The CDR3 reads CASSRGGRNTGELFF. The CDR3 DNA sequence: TGTGCCAGCAGCAGAGGGGGGAGGAACACCGGGGAGCTGTTTTTT.